The clone carrying this T cell receptor beta chain was seen only a few times. The record originates from a study of blood T cell repertoires in COVID-19. Study-level background: PBMCs, B-cell-depleted T cells, or T cells provided the cDNA or gDNA that made up the material.

Under the authors' procedure: Estimation of nucleated cell counts was performed using reference gene primer amplification. The method was immunoSEQ multiplex PCR; TCRdb's version includes in-frame clones alone and lacks a portion of them. V, J and clone size were drawn from that table, and D and trimming were deduced from the DNA. Counted here are some 100,000 clones, 75% to 90% occurring once; the ten biggest clones make up 1.5%. The CDR3 is 15 amino acids. CDR1 is LGHNA and CDR2 is YSLEER in the germline V gene. With V trimmed by 6 bases and J by 5 bases, 12 bases remained unmatched. The source of this sequence is a human donor with active COVID-19. The donor label of this sample is uncertain. This chain links TRBV4-3 with TRBJ2-5, with 7 bases lining up with TRBD1. The sequenced sample was peripheral blood. The chain's CDR3 is CASSLLTGLGETQYF. The CDR3 coding sequence is TGCGCCAGCAGTTTACTGACAGGGCTAGGGGAGACCCAGTACTTC.